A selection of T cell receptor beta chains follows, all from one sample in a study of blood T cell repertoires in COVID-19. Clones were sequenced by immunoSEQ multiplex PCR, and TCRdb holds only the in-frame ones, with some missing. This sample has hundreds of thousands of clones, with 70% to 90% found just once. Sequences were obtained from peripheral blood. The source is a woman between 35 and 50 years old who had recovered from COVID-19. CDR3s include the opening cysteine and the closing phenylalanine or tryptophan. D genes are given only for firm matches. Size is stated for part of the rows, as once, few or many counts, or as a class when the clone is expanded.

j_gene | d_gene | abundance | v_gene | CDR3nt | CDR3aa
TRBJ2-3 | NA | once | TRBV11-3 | TGTGCCAGCAGCCGAGGAGGAGAGGGAGATACGCAGTATTTT | CASSRGGEGDTQYF
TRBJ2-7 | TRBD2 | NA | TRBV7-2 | TGTGCCAGCAGCTTAGGGGCGGGAGTCCTGCAGCAGTACTTC | CASSLGAGVLQQYF
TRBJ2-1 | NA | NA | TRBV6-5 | TGTGCCAGAAATTCCGGTGAGCAGTTCTTC | CARNSGEQFF
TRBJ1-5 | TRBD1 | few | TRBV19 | TGTGCCAGTAGCACAGGGGGTAGGAATCAGCCCCAGCATTTT | CASSTGGRNQPQHF
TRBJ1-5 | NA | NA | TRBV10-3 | TGTGCCACTTCACCAGTCGTTAGCAATCAGCCCCAGCATTTT | CATSPVVSNQPQHF
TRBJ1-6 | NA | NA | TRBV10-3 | TGTGCCATCAGGATGGACAGTTCAACAAATTCACCCCTCCACTTT | CAIRMDSSTNSPLHF
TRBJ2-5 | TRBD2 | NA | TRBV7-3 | TGTGCCAGTGCTCAGGTGGGAGGGGAGACCCAGTACTTC | CASAQVGGETQYF
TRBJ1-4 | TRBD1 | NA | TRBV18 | TGTGCCAGCTCAAGACAGGGAACTAATGAAAAACTGTTTTTT | CASSRQGTNEKLFF
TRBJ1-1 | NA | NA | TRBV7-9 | TGTGCCAGCAGCTTAGGACAGAACACTGAAGCTTTCTTT | CASSLGQNTEAFF
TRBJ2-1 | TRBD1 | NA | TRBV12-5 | TGTGCTAGTGGTTTGCAGGGGGTGGCCTCCTACAATGAGCAGTTCTTC | CASGLQGVASYNEQFF
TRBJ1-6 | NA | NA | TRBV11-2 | TGTGCCACCGCGTTTAGCTATAATTCACCCCTCCACTTT | CATAFSYNSPLHF
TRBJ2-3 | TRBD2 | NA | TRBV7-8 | TGTGCCAGCAGCCCGACGACCGTGGCGGGAGGGACGGATACGCAGTATTTT | CASSPTTVAGGTDTQYF
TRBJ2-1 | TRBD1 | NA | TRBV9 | TGTGCCAGCAGCGTGCGACAGGGGGCGGGTGAGCAGTTCTTC | CASSVRQGAGEQFF
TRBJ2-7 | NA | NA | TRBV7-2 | TGTGCCAGCAGCTCAGACAGATTCTACGAGCAGTACTTC | CASSSDRFYEQYF
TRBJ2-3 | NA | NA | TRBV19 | TGTGCCAGTAGTATTCCGGGATGGGGCACAGATACGCAGTATTTT | CASSIPGWGTDTQYF
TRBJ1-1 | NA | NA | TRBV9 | TGTGCCAGCAGCGTTACCGAAGGGAGCACTGAAGCTTTCTTT | CASSVTEGSTEAFF
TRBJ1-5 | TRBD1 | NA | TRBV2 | TGTGCCAGCAGTGAAATGGCAGGGGGACAGCCCCAGCATTTT | CASSEMAGGQPQHF
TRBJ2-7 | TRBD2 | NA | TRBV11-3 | TGTGCCAGCAGCTTAGGAGGACTAGTAGGCTACGAGCAGTACTTC | CASSLGGLVGYEQYF
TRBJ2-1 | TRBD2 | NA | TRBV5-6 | TGTGCCAGCAGCTTGGGGACCATCCCCGGGAGGGAGCAGTTCTTC | CASSLGTIPGREQFF
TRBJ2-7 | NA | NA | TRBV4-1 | TGCGCCAGCAGCCAAGATGGGCAGGCGCCACCCTACGAGCAGTACTTC | CASSQDGQAPPYEQYF
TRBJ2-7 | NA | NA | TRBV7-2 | TGTGCCAGCAGCTTAGACAGGCCTTCCTACGAGCAGTACTTC | CASSLDRPSYEQYF
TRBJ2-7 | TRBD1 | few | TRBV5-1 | TGCGCCAGCAGCTTCCGGGACAGAGTTTACGAGCAGTACTTC | CASSFRDRVYEQYF
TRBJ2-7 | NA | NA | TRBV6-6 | TGTGCCAGCAGTTATCGGGGCAGGGGCTACGAGCAGTACTTC | CASSYRGRGYEQYF
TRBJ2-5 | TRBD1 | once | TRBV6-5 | TGTGCCAGCAGTTACTCGGACAGGGCCCCAGATACCCAGTACTTC | CASSYSDRAPDTQYF
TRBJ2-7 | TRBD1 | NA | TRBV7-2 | TGTGCCAGCAGCTTAGGGGACAGGGGGTACGAGCAGTACTTC | CASSLGDRGYEQYF
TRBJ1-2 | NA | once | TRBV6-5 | TGTGCCAGCTTCTCGACAGTGGCCGGCTACACCTTC | CASFSTVAGYTF
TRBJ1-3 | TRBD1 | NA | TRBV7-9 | TGTGCCAGCAGCTCCGACAGGGAGGCTGGAAACACCATATATTTT | CASSSDREAGNTIYF
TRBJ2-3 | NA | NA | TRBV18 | TGTGCCAGCTCACCACCCGGCACAGATACGCAGTATTTT | CASSPPGTDTQYF
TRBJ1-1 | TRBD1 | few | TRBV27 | TGTGCCAGCAGCCCGGACAGGGGGCCCACTGAAGCTTTCTTT | CASSPDRGPTEAFF
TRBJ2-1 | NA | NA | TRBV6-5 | TGTGCCAGCAGTTATGAGGCAGGGCTAAGGCATGAGCAGTTCTTC | CASSYEAGLRHEQFF
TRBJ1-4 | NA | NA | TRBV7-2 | TGTGCCAGCAGCTACCATTCCGGGACAACTAATGAAAAACTGTTTTTT | CASSYHSGTTNEKLFF
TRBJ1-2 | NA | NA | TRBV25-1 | TGTGCCAGCAGTGAATCCGGGGACAACCCTAATGGCTACACCTTC | CASSESGDNPNGYTF
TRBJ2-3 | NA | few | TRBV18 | TGTGCCAGCTCTCTCGGACAGACCCTCGGAGATACGCAGTATTTT | CASSLGQTLGDTQYF
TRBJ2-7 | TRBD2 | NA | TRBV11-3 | TGTGCCAGCAGCAACCGGACTAGCGAAGCCTACGAGCAGTACTTC | CASSNRTSEAYEQYF
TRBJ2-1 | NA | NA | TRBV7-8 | TGTGCCAGCAGCCCCCGTTGGGGACTGCAGTTCTTC | CASSPRWGLQFF